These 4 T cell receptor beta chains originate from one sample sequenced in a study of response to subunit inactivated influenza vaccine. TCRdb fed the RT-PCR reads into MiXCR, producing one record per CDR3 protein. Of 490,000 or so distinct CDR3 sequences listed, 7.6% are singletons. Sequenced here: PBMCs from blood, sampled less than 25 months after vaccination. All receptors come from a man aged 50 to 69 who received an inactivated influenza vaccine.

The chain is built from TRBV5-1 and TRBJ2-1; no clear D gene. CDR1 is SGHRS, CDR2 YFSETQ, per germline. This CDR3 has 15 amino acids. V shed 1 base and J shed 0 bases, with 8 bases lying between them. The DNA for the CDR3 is TGCGCCAGCAGCTTGCCGTTGAGCTCCTACAATGAGCAGTTCTTC. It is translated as CASSLPLSSYNEQFF.

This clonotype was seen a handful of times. The CDR3, as DNA: TGCAGTGCTAGACTGGTTACCACCTACGAGCAGTACTTC. As protein: CSARLVTTYEQYF. J is TRBJ2-7 and V is TRBV20-1; D unresolved. CDR1 and CDR2 (germline): DFQATT, SNEGSKA (reference sequence). This CDR3 has 13 amino acids. V was pared by 2 bases and J by 2 bases, with 10 bases between.

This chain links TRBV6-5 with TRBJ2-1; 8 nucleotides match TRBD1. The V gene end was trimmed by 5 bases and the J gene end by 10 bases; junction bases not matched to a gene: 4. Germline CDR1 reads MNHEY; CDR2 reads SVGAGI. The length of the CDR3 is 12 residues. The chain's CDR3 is CASSGQGEEQFF. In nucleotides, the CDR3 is TGTGCCAGCAGTGGACAGGGAGAAGAGCAGTTCTTC.

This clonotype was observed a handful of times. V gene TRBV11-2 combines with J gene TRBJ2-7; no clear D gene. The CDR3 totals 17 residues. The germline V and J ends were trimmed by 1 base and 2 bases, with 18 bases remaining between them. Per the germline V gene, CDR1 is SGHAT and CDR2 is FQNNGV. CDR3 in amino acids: CASSLGAAADVAYEQYF. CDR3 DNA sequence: TGTGCCAGCAGCTTAGGCGCAGCAGCAGACGTGGCCTACGAGCAGTACTTC. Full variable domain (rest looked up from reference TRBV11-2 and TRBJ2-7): EAGVAQSPRYKIIEKRQSVAFWCNPISGHATLYWYQQILGQGPKLLIQFQNNGVVDDSQLPKDRFSAERLKGVDSTLKIQPAKLEDSAVYLCASSLGAAADVAYEQYFGPGTRLTVT.